This TCR beta chain was sequenced for a study of blood T cell repertoires in COVID-19. Study as a whole: From T cells, B-cell-depleted T cells, or PBMCs came the material, which was cDNA or gDNA.

CDR3 length equals 14 residues. V shed 2 bases and J shed 7 bases, with 14 bases lying between them. Per germline, CDR1 SGHTA and CDR2 FQGNSA. Participants had their cohort set by participant-reported clinical history. Study processing details: Reference gene primer amplification yielded estimated nucleated cell counts. Here immunoSEQ multiplex PCR was the method, and the copy in TCRdb shows in-frame clones only, minus some. The V and J calls and the clone size are those of that table, but D and trimming were determined from the DNA. The data show over 350,000 clones, approximately 93% seen once. This clone was recorded once.

The V and J genes are TRBV7-2 and TRBJ2-5, with a possible D match to TRBD2 (5 bases). The origin of this receptor is a woman aged 40 to 50 who had been exposed to COVID-19. Source material: PBMCs or T cells enriched from blood (not recorded which). DNA of the CDR3: TGTGCCAGCAGCTTATCGATAGCGACGGGGACCCAGTACTTC. Protein product: CASSLSIATGTQYF.